Following are 6 T cell receptor beta chains from one sample sequenced in a study of beta chain features in type 1 diabetes. Sequenced material consisted of expressed TCRB transcripts (all of the isolated RNA was reverse transcribed). Sequencing was performed with immunoSEQ multiplex PCR; in TCRdb, only in-frame clones are kept and a portion is missing. Of 680,000 or so clones in the sample, less than 20% were seen once. Sequencing was carried out using naive CD4+ T cells from blood. These receptors all stem from a man aged 18 to 35 in good health.

This clone has a handful of counts. The DNA for the CDR3 is TGTGCCAGCAGCTTGAACAGGGCGAACACTGAAGCTTTCTTT. Its protein is CASSLNRANTEAFF. The chain carries TRBV5-4 and TRBJ1-1, with D perhaps matching TRBD1 (6 bases). The CDR3 loop spans 14 amino acids. V shed 1 base and J shed 1 base, with 8 bases lying between them. Germline V gene data show CDR1 as SGHNT and CDR2 as YYREEE (reference sequence). The entire variable domain, with the rest obtained from reference TRBV5-4 and TRBJ1-1, is as follows: ETGVTQSPTHLIKTRGQQVTLRCSSQSGHNTVSWYQQALGQGPQFIFQYYREEENGRGNFPPRFSGLQFPNYSSELNVNALELDDSALYLCASSLNRANTEAFFGQGTRLTVV.

The chain combines TRBV7-2 with TRBJ2-1; D might be TRBD1 (5 bases). Per germline, CDR1 SGHTA and CDR2 FQGNSA. V lost 0 bases and J lost 1, with 7 bases in between. CDR3 length equals 15 residues. The CDR3 loop is CASSLAQGSYNEQFF. In nucleotides, the CDR3 is TGTGCCAGCAGCTTAGCGCAGGGTTCCTACAATGAGCAGTTCTTC.

The genes are TRBV5-1 and TRBJ2-2; D is possibly TRBD1 (6 bases). Germline assignment: CDR1 SGHRS and CDR2 YFSETQ. The germline V and J ends were trimmed by 0 bases and 2 bases, with 17 bases remaining between them. There are 18 residues in the CDR3. The CDR3 coding sequence is TGCGCCAGCAGCTTGGAGCGGTCAGGGGCTTCTAACACCGGGGAGCTGTTTTTT. Amino acids: CASSLERSGASNTGELFF. The variable domain in full, with the rest retrieved from reference TRBV5-1 and TRBJ2-2, is KAGVTQTPRYLIKTRGQQVTLSCSPISGHRSVSWYQQTPGQGLQFLFEYFSETQRNKGNFPGRFSGRQFSNSRSEMNVSTLELGDSALYLCASSLERSGASNTGELFFGEGSRLTVL.

V is TRBV27 and J is TRBJ1-5; D might be TRBD1 (5 bases). In germline, CDR1 is MNHEY, CDR2 SMNVEV (reference sequence). The length of the CDR3 is 12 residues. V gave up 5 bases and J gave up 6 bases, with 8 bases separating them. For the CDR3, the DNA is TGTGCCAGCAGTCAGGGTCGTCAGCCCCAGCATTTT. Its protein is CASSQGRQPQHF.

This chain uses TRBV28 with TRBJ1-2, with TRBD1 matching over 8 bases. With V trimmed by 4 bases and J by 7 bases, 8 bases remained unmatched. This CDR3 has 14 amino acids. CDR1 and CDR2 (germline): MDHEN, SYDVKM. The CDR3 nucleotides read TGTGCCAGCAGTTCCCGGACAGGGTATGGTGGCTACACCTTC. It specifies CASSSRTGYGGYTF.

The rearrangement joins TRBV28 to TRBJ2-7; tentatively, D is TRBD1 (6 bases). CDR1 and CDR2 from the germline V gene are MDHEN and SYDVKM. Trimming took off 11 bases at V and 1 base at J, with 18 bases between the two ends. The CDR3 runs 14 residues. The CDR3 nucleotides are TGTGCCCATAGAACGGGAAGGGGGTCCTACGAGCAGTACTTC. Translating gives CAHRTGRGSYEQYF.